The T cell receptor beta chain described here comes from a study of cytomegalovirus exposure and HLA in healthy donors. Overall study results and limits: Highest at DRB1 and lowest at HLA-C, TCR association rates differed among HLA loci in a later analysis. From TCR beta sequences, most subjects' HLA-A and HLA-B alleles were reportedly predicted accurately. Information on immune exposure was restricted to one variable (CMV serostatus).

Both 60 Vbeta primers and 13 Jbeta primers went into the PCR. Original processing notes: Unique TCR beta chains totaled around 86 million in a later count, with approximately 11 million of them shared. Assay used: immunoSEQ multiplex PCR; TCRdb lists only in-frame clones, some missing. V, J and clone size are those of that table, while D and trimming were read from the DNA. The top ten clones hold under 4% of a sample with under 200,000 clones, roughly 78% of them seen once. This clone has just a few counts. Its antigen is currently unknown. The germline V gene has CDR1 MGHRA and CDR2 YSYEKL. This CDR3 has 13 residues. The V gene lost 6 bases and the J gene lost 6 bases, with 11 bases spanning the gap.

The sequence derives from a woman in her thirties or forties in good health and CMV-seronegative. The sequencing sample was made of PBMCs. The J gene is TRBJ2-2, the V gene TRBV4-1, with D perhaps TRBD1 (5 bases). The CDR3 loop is CASSYQGSGELFF. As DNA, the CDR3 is TGCGCCAGCAGTTATCAGGGCTCCGGGGAGCTGTTTTTT.